This TCR beta chain was captured in a study of T cell responses to AZD1222 COVID-19 vaccine. Notes on the study in general: Donors, mostly white British, included more females; clonal diversity was possibly underestimated.

The protocol was immunoSEQ multiplex PCR, while the TCRdb copy is restricted to in-frame clones and leaves out a portion. The repertoire consists of 80,000 or so clones, with about 84% occurring once and the leading ten covering approximately 2.9%. Points on this clone: Its antigen is currently unknown.

Trimming cost V 0 bases and J 10 bases, with 13 bases left between them. Germline V lookup: CDR1 SGHKS, CDR2 YYEKEE (reference sequence). The CDR3 extends over 13 amino acids. This clonotype was sampled from an adult in good health. The J gene is TRBJ1-2, the V gene TRBV5-5; D perhaps matches TRBD1 (5 bases). This specimen consisted of peripheral blood, obtained on day 0 of AZD1222 vaccination. This CDR3 reads CASSLGQGGDYTF. CDR3 DNA: TGTGCCAGCAGCTTGGGTCAGGGAGGAGACTACACCTTC. The entire variable domain, with the rest obtained from reference TRBV5-5 and TRBJ1-2, is as follows: DAGVTQSPTHLIKTRGQQVTLRCSPISGHKSVSWYQQVLGQGPQFIFQYYEKEERGRGNFPDRFSARQFPNYSSELNVNALLLGDSALYLCASSLGQGGDYTFGSGTRLTVV.